The present entry profiles one TCR beta chain with its context. The source of the sample is a study of T cell changes during pregnancy in multiple sclerosis. V lost 2 bases and J 4 bases, leaving 14 bases between the germline ends. The CDR3 sequence is 16 residues long. Germline V CDR1 and CDR2: SGHAT, FQNNGV. Repertoires were generated with immunoSEQ multiplex PCR, while TCRdb's copy carries only in-frame clones and drops some. The table shows tens of thousands of clones, with just over 90% occurring only once. The receptor was derived from a female donor in good health, enrolled as a control in a pregnancy study. The chain has TRBV11-2 and TRBJ2-2; perhaps TRBD1 as D (6 bases). The sample was peripheral blood, taken in the first trimester of pregnancy. The chain's CDR3 is CASSLTLGARTGELFF. CDR3 in DNA: TGTGCCAGCAGCTTAACGTTGGGGGCGCGCACCGGGGAGCTGTTTTTT.